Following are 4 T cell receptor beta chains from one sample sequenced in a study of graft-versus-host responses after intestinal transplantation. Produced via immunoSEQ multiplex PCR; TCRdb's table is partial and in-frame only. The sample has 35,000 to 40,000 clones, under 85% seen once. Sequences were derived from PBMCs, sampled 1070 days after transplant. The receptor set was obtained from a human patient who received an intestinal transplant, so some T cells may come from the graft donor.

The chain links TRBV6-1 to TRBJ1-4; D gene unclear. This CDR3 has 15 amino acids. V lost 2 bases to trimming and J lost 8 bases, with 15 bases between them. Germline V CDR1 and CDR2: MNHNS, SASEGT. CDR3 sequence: CASSETDAAWEKLFF. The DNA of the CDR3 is TGTGCCAGCAGTGAAACGGACGCGGCTTGGGAAAAACTGTTTTTT.

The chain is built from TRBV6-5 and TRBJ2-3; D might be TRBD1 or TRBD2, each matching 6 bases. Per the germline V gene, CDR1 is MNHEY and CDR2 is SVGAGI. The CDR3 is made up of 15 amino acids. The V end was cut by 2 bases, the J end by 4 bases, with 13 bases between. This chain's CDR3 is CASSYGGLTADTQYF. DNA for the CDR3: TGTGCCAGCAGTTACGGGGGGCTCACAGCAGATACGCAGTATTTT.

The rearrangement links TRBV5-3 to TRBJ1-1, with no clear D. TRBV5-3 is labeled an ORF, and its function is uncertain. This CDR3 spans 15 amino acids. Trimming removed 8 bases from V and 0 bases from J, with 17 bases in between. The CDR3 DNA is TGTGCCAGCAGCGGGCTAACCGGAGTGAACACTGAAGCTTTCTTT. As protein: CASSGLTGVNTEAFF.

This CDR3 reads CASSHGLAGANEQFF. Here the CDR3 DNA reads TGTGCCAGCAGCCACGGACTAGCGGGAGCCAATGAGCAGTTCTTC. The chain links TRBV11-2 to TRBJ2-1; 13 nucleotides match TRBD2. The CDR3 is 15 amino acids. The V gene end was trimmed by 5 bases and the J gene end by 6 bases; junction bases not matched to a gene: 4. The germline gives CDR1 SGHAT, CDR2 FQNNGV.